The clone carrying this T cell receptor beta chain was picked up a small number of times. The antigen is undetermined. The sample is drawn from a study of blood T cells in healthy people across ages. Background on the study: Per two T cells, template switching captured roughly one barcoded beta molecule. Study conclusions and caveats: Possibly confounding the expanded clonotype changes was the fact that donor CMV status was unknown.

PCR was performed a second time for about 6 to 12 cycles using a sample-barcoded 5' primer and a J-beta primer mix. TCRdb re-derived calls from the 5' RACE reads in MiXCR, one entry per CDR3 protein. Seen here are about 780,000 distinct CDR3 sequences, about half observed once, and the top ten hold approximately 18%. The length of the CDR3 is 11 residues. Trimming pared 7 bases from V and 5 bases from J, leaving 10 bases between. Per the germline V gene, CDR1 is SQVTM and CDR2 is ANQGSEA. The sample was blood. This TCR was sampled from a man older than 75 in good health. The chain has TRBV29-1 and TRBJ2-3; D unresolved. The CDR3 region is CSAIGRDTQYF. CDR3 coding DNA: TGCAGCGCCATCGGCCGAGATACGCAGTATTTT.